The 17 T cell receptor beta chains below all came from one sample that was sequenced in a study of beta chain features in type 1 diabetes. Isolated RNA was reverse transcribed in full, so expressed TCRB transcripts were sequenced. Data came from immunoSEQ multiplex PCR; TCRdb stores just in-frame clones and leaves some out. The sample consists of about 320,000 clones, about 14% of them appearing once. What was sequenced was central memory CD4+ T cells from blood. These receptor sequences come from a man aged 25-40 years in good health.

This clone was recorded many times. Sequence at one end of the junction differs from germline and may be a read error. The chain is built from TRBV27 and TRBJ1-1; D remains unclear. This CDR3 is built from 10 residues. Per the germline V gene, CDR1 is MNHEY and CDR2 is SMNVEV (reference sequence). The DNA of the CDR3 is TGTGCCAGCCTTCGGCTTCCCAGGATCTTT. Residues: CASLRLPRIF.

This clone was observed many times. The gene calls are TRBV7-9 and TRBJ2-2; 7 nucleotides line up with TRBD2. The V gene's germline CDR1 is SEHNR and CDR2 FQNEAQ (reference sequence). Losses at the gene ends were 1 base for V and 5 bases for J; bases not matched to a gene: 4. The CDR3 is made up of 15 amino acids. CDR3 region: CASSLVSGKTGELFF. The CDR3 DNA reads TGTGCCAGCAGCTTAGTAAGCGGGAAGACCGGGGAGCTGTTTTTT.

This clone has at least ten counts. The CDR3 nucleotides are TGTGCCAGCAGCAGACAGGGGGACACTGAAGCTTTCTTT. It translates to CASSRQGDTEAFF. The chain carries TRBV21-1 and TRBJ1-1; the table's D call of TRBD1 was not tested on the DNA. TRBV21-1 is a listed pseudogene. The CDR3 contains 13 residues.

The rearrangement joins TRBV30 to TRBJ2-1; D possibly corresponds to TRBD1 (6 bases). The length of the CDR3 is 15 residues. Trimming removed 8 bases at V and 0 bases at J, with 17 bases between. CDR1 and CDR2 (germline): GTSNPN, SVGIG (reference sequence). In DNA form, the CDR3 reads TGTGCCAGTAGTACCGGGACAACCTCCTACAATGAGCAGTTCTTC. Translated: CASSTGTTSYNEQFF.

The sample holds a few counts of this clone. The V call is TRBV5-5, the J call TRBJ2-6; D unclear. CDR1 and CDR2 (germline): SGHKS, YYEKEE (reference sequence). V was cut by 0 bases and J by 1 base, with 8 bases left in between. CDR3 length: 16 amino acids. The DNA of the CDR3 is TGTGCCAGCAGCTTGGGGGTTCCATCTGGGGCCAACGTCCTGACTTTC. Translation gives CASSLGVPSGANVLTF.

The V gene is TRBV27, the J gene TRBJ1-2; D unclear. V gave up 3 bases and J gave up 2 bases, with 10 bases separating them. CDR3 size: 14 residues. Germline CDR1 is MNHEY and CDR2 is SMNVEV (reference sequence). CDR3 amino acids: CASSFRSMNYGYTF. The CDR3 DNA sequence: TGTGCCAGCAGTTTCCGGAGCATGAACTATGGCTACACCTTC.

V gene TRBV7-2 combines with J gene TRBJ1-1; 7 bases fit TRBD1. CDR3 length: 13 amino acids. V gave up 7 bases and J gave up 5 bases; unmatched junction bases: 7. Germline lookup yields CDR1 SGHTA and CDR2 FQGNSA. CDR3 DNA: TGTGCCAGCACATACAACAGGGGAACTGAAGCTTTCTTT. This codes for CASTYNRGTEAFF. Based on the CDR3 plus reference TRBV7-2 and TRBJ1-1, the full variable domain is GAGVSQSPSNKVTEKGKDVELRCDPISGHTALYWYRQSLGQGLEFLIYFQGNSAPDKSGLPSDRFSAERTGGSVSTLTIQRTQQEDSAVYLCASTYNRGTEAFFGQGTRLTVV.

Points on this clone: One end of the junction varies from germline; a read error may be responsible. CDR3 coding DNA: TGTGCCAGCAGCTTGGGACAGCCATATGGCTGCACCTTC. It codes for CASSLGQPYGCTF. The chain joins TRBV5-8 to TRBJ1-2, with D tentatively TRBD1 (5 bases). The CDR3 spans 13 residues. Germline lookup yields CDR1 SGHTS and CDR2 YDEGEE.

This clone turned up a few times. V and J are TRBV20-1 and TRBJ1-1; D remains ambiguous. This CDR3 is 11 amino acids long. Trimming removed 5 bases at V and 4 bases at J, with 8 bases between. Per the germline V gene, CDR1 is DFQATT and CDR2 is SNEGSKA (reference sequence). In nucleotides, the CDR3 is TGCAGTGCTGGGTGGGGCACTGAAGCTTTCTTT. It codes for CSAGWGTEAFF.

The V gene is TRBV5-1, the J gene TRBJ2-3; D might be TRBD1 or TRBD2, each matching 5 bases. CDR1 is SGHRS, CDR2 YFSETQ, per germline. The CDR3 contains 15 residues. Trimming took off 7 bases at V and 2 bases at J, with 17 bases between the two ends. This CDR3 is CASQTDGASTDTQYF. The CDR3 region has the DNA TGCGCCAGCCAAACGGACGGGGCTTCCACAGATACGCAGTATTTT.

This clone was seen more than once but under ten times. The V and J genes are TRBV2 and TRBJ1-5; perhaps TRBD1 as D (5 bases). The CDR3 contains 15 residues. Germline loops: CDR1 SNHLY, CDR2 FYNNEI. V lost 7 bases, J lost 1 base, and 14 bases lay in between. CDR3 amino acids: CASNTGRRSNQPQHF. In DNA form, the CDR3 reads TGTGCCAGCAATACAGGCCGGCGAAGCAATCAGCCCCAGCATTTT.

There are a few counts of this clone. V usage is TRBV4-3 and J usage is TRBJ2-5; a possible D gene is TRBD2 (5 bases). The length of the CDR3 is 13 residues. CDR1 is LGHNA, CDR2 YSLEER, per germline. V was clipped by 4 bases and J by 5 bases, with 11 bases between them. As DNA, the CDR3 is TGCGCCAGCAGCCGGGCGGGCCGGGAGACCCAGTACTTC. This translates into CASSRAGRETQYF.

This CDR3 is CASRAGGYSTDTQYF. CDR3 nucleotide sequence: TGTGCCAGCAGGGCTGGGGGGTATAGCACAGATACGCAGTATTTT. The rearrangement joins TRBV7-7 to TRBJ2-3; a possible D gene is TRBD2 (6 bases). Trimming took 6 bases from V and 0 from J, leaving 13 bases between them. The CDR3 contains 15 residues. Germline loops: CDR1 SSHAT, CDR2 FNYEAQ (reference sequence). Filled out from reference TRBV7-7 and TRBJ2-3, the complete variable domain reads GAGVSQSPRYKVTKRGQDVTLRCDPISSHATLYWYQQALGQGPEFLTYFNYEAQPDKSGLPSDRFSAERPEGSISTLTIQRTEQRDSAMYRCASRAGGYSTDTQYFGPGTRLTVL.

This chain connects TRBV5-4 to TRBJ2-7, with 7 bases lining up with TRBD2. This CDR3 is 15 amino acids long. The J segment lost 8 bases and the V segment lost 4 bases, leaving 15 bases of the junction unmatched. CDR1 is SGHNT and CDR2 is YYREEE in the germline V gene (reference sequence). The CDR3 is CASSAPGGQGLKQYF. The CDR3 DNA follows: TGTGCCAGCAGCGCCCCGGGGGGTCAGGGACTAAAGCAGTACTTC.

This clone was seen more than once but under ten times. The V call is TRBV7-3, the J call TRBJ2-5; tentative D call: TRBD2 (6 bases). Per the germline V gene, CDR1 is SGHTA and CDR2 is FQGTGA. The CDR3 runs 14 residues. Trimming left V 4 bases short and J 5 bases short, with 14 bases between. CDR3 in amino acids: CASSYSAGSETQYF. As DNA, the CDR3 is TGTGCCAGCAGCTACTCCGCGGGATCGGAGACCCAGTACTTC.

The rearrangement links TRBV6-5 to TRBJ2-5, with D possibly being TRBD2 (6 bases). CDR1 is MNHEY, CDR2 SVGAGI, per germline. V was clipped by 8 bases and J by 3 bases, with 16 bases between them. The CDR3 loop spans 14 amino acids. CDR3 loop: CASRESGTKETQYF. The CDR3 region has the DNA TGTGCCAGCCGGGAGTCCGGGACCAAAGAGACCCAGTACTTC.

V and J are TRBV7-2 and TRBJ2-3; D unresolved. Germline CDR1 is SGHTA and CDR2 is FQGNSA. The CDR3 is made up of 11 amino acids. Trimming took 5 bases from V and 5 from J, leaving 5 bases between them. The CDR3 spells CASSSEDTQYF. The CDR3 DNA reads TGTGCCAGCAGCAGCGAAGATACGCAGTATTTT.